These T cell receptor beta chains were read from a single sample in a study of blood T cells in healthy people across ages. Each CDR3 protein gets one entry after TCRdb re-called the 5' RACE reads with MiXCR. The sample lists more than 1 million distinct CDR3 sequences, roughly 45% seen once, with approximately 17% in the top ten. The sequencing input was blood. These TCRs come from a woman between 55 and 75 years old in good health. Both conserved end residues are part of each CDR3. The D gene is left open where the match is weak. Expanded clones get a size class; other rows say once, few or many, or leave the size out.

j_call: TRBJ2-3
d_call: -
clone_size: -
v_call: TRBV21-1
cdr3_nt: TGTGCCAGCACTCTAGCGGGTGCCTCGGATTTTAGCACAGATACGCAGTATTTT
cdr3_aa: CASTLAGASDFSTDTQYF

j_call: TRBJ2-7
d_call: -
clone_size: -
v_call: TRBV7-9
cdr3_nt: TGTGCCAGCAGACGGTTCGGGGCACTCGACGAGCAGTACTTC
cdr3_aa: CASRRFGALDEQYF

j_call: TRBJ2-1
d_call: TRBD2
clone_size: few
v_call: TRBV20-1
cdr3_nt: TGCAGTGCTATAGCTTTCGGCGGGAGTGGTGAGCAGTTCTTC
cdr3_aa: CSAIAFGGSGEQFF

j_call: TRBJ2-1
d_call: TRBD2
clone_size: -
v_call: TRBV5-1
cdr3_nt: TGCGCCAGCAGCCCCTTGGGGGGGAGCTCGGCAAGTGAGCAGTTCTTC
cdr3_aa: CASSPLGGSSASEQFF

j_call: TRBJ1-5
d_call: -
clone_size: once
v_call: TRBV27
cdr3_nt: TGTGCCAACAAACAGGGAGGTCAGCCCCAGCATTTT
cdr3_aa: CANKQGGQPQHF

j_call: TRBJ2-4
d_call: TRBD2
clone_size: few
v_call: TRBV12-3/TRBV12-4
cdr3_nt: TGTGCCAGCAGTTTGAGGTCGCTAGCGGGAGGGAAGGGAAACATTCAGTACTTC
cdr3_aa: CASSLRSLAGGKGNIQYF

j_call: TRBJ2-1
d_call: TRBD1
clone_size: -
v_call: TRBV7-7
cdr3_nt: TGTGCCAGCAGCTTAATGAGGGGGGCAGGGGGCGGTGAGCAGTTCTTC
cdr3_aa: CASSLMRGAGGGEQFF

j_call: TRBJ1-4
d_call: TRBD1
clone_size: -
v_call: TRBV28
cdr3_nt: TGTGCCAGCAGGGGGTCGACAGGGGTTGAAAAACTGTTTTTT
cdr3_aa: CASRGSTGVEKLFF

j_call: TRBJ2-1
d_call: -
clone_size: -
v_call: TRBV20-1
cdr3_nt: TGCAGTGCTAGGGGGCTAGCAGTTAGCCAGTTCTTC
cdr3_aa: CSARGLAVSQFF

j_call: TRBJ2-6
d_call: -
clone_size: -
v_call: TRBV12-3/TRBV12-4
cdr3_nt: TGTGCCAGCAGTTTGGCTGGAGCGGTCTCTGGGGCCAACGTCCTGACTTTC
cdr3_aa: CASSLAGAVSGANVLTF

j_call: TRBJ2-7
d_call: -
clone_size: few
v_call: TRBV9
cdr3_nt: TGTGCCAGCAGCGTAGGGGCAGGGGCGGCGTACGAGCAGTACTTC
cdr3_aa: CASSVGAGAAYEQYF

j_call: TRBJ1-4
d_call: -
clone_size: -
v_call: TRBV28
cdr3_nt: TGTGCCAGCAGGAGAATCCAGGAAAAACTGTTTTTT
cdr3_aa: CASRRIQEKLFF

j_call: TRBJ1-6
d_call: -
clone_size: many
v_call: TRBV11-2
cdr3_nt: TGTGCCAGCAGCTTAGCGCGGGGCCTTAATTCACCCCTCCACTTT
cdr3_aa: CASSLARGLNSPLHF

j_call: TRBJ2-5
d_call: -
clone_size: -
v_call: TRBV29-1
cdr3_nt: TGCAGCGTTGAAAGCAGAAACCAAGAGACCCAGTACTTC
cdr3_aa: CSVESRNQETQYF

j_call: TRBJ2-5
d_call: -
clone_size: many
v_call: TRBV21-1
cdr3_nt: TGTGCCAGCAGCTTCAGGGGGGAACCCGGGACAGGGGATGGAGAGACCCAGTACTTC
cdr3_aa: CASSFRGEPGTGDGETQYF

j_call: TRBJ2-7
d_call: -
clone_size: -
v_call: TRBV29-1
cdr3_nt: TGCAGCGCCGGACAGAAGGTCTTGGGTGAGCAGTACTTC
cdr3_aa: CSAGQKVLGEQYF

j_call: TRBJ2-2
d_call: TRBD2
clone_size: -
v_call: TRBV4-2
cdr3_nt: TGTGCCAGCAGCCAAGAGGTCGGGGGGACGAACACCGGGGAGCTGTTTTTT
cdr3_aa: CASSQEVGGTNTGELFF

j_call: TRBJ2-5
d_call: TRBD1
clone_size: -
v_call: TRBV29-1
cdr3_nt: TGCAGCGGCTGGGACAGGGGGCTTGCCCAGTACTTC
cdr3_aa: CSGWDRGLAQYF